Listed here are 6 T cell receptor beta chains from one sample, sequenced in a study of CD8 T cells in Susac syndrome. Random hexamers were used to reverse transcribe an amount of 0.5 to 1 ug RNA. TCRdb ran MiXCR on the immunoSEQ multiplex PCR reads and lists one entry per CDR3 protein. The sample yields about 140,000 distinct CDR3 sequences, around 95% seen once. The sequencing input was CD8+ T cells from PBMCs. These receptors were obtained from a human donor with Susac syndrome.

The J gene is TRBJ2-3, the V gene TRBV29-1; D is perhaps TRBD1 (6 bases). Per germline, CDR1 SQVTM and CDR2 ANQGSEA. The CDR3 extends over 16 amino acids. The V end was cut by 3 bases, the J end by 3 bases, with 19 bases between. CDR3: CSVDRDTNSRTDTQYF. CDR3 sequence (DNA): TGCAGCGTTGACAGGGACACAAACTCAAGGACAGATACGCAGTATTTT.

This chain links TRBV3-1 with TRBJ2-5, with 7 bases matching TRBD2. Germline V gene sequence: CDR1 LGHDT, CDR2 YNNKEL (reference sequence). The CDR3 runs to 16 residues. Trimming took 0 bases from V and 0 from J; bases not matched to a gene: 4. CDR3 residues: CASSQDKSGNQETQYF. CDR3 bases: TGTGCCAGCAGCCAAGATAAGAGCGGGAACCAAGAGACCCAGTACTTC.

The rearrangement links TRBV18 to TRBJ1-5, with D hard to call. CDR3 length equals 16 residues. Germline CDR1 reads KGHSH; CDR2 reads LQKENI. Trimming stripped 5 bases from V and 2 bases from J, with 16 bases between. The CDR3 spells CASSSPGSEGNQPQHF. CDR3 nucleotides: TGTGCCAGCTCATCGCCGGGGTCTGAGGGCAATCAGCCCCAGCATTTT.

The rearrangement uses TRBV15 and TRBJ2-4; D not resolved. The CDR3 length is 19 residues. V gave up 3 bases and J gave up 1 base, with 22 bases separating them. Germline V gene sequence: CDR1 LNHNV, CDR2 YYDKDF (reference sequence). CDR3 in amino acids: CATSSLKGEALGAKNIQYF. CDR3 DNA: TGTGCCACCAGCAGTTTGAAAGGAGAGGCCCTCGGGGCCAAAAACATTCAGTACTTC.

The J gene is TRBJ2-1, the V gene TRBV7-9, with 12 bases matching TRBD2. The CDR3 sequence is 16 residues long. CDR1 and CDR2 from the germline V gene are SEHNR and FQNEAQ (reference sequence). V shed 5 bases and J 7 bases; nucleotides not matched to a gene: 9. The CDR3 loop is CASSGRLAGVPNEQFF. CDR3 DNA: TGTGCCAGCAGCGGACGACTAGCGGGAGTCCCAAATGAGCAGTTCTTC. Complete variable domain (other parts from reference TRBV7-9 and TRBJ2-1): DTGVSQNPRHKITKRGQNVTFRCDPISEHNRLYWYRQTLGQGPEFLTYFQNEAQLEKSRLLSDRFSAERPKGSFSTLEIQRTEQGDSAMYLCASSGRLAGVPNEQFFGPGTRLTVL.

The count of this clonotype is one. V usage is TRBV6-2 or TRBV6-3 and J usage is TRBJ2-5; 9 nucleotides line up with TRBD2. Germline CDR1 reads MNHEY; CDR2 reads SVGEGT. Trimming removed 2 bases from V and 5 bases from J; junction bases left unmatched: 6. The CDR3 contains 15 residues. CDR3 residues: CASSYPPSGKETQYF. In nucleotides, the CDR3 is TGTGCCAGCAGTTACCCACCTAGCGGGAAGGAGACCCAGTACTTC.